These 25 T cell receptor beta chains came from one sample sequenced in a study of immune evolution from preneoplasia to lung adenocarcinoma listed by TCRdb under 2021. Library generation was performed with the immunoSEQ multiplex PCR assay. TCRdb carries this immuneACCESS record with in-frame sequences only. Its versions omit some clonotypes, under half of them owing to an unresolved V gene in the studies checked, with the rest unexplained. The sample includes roughly 28,000 clones, with roughly 70% observed a single time. The ten largest make up about 6% of the sample. Sequencing input: FFPE invasive lung adenocarcinoma tissue. According to the study, the label for this sample's cell subset or site signals: frankly invasive lung adenocarcinoma (ADC). These receptors originate from a person aged 55-75 years with invasive lung adenocarcinoma. Some clones in this sample may be carry-over from other donors' samples.

The chain couples TRBV27 to TRBJ1-3; D unresolved. This CDR3 region has 17 residues. The V and J ends lost 4 bases and 0 bases respectively, with 16 bases between them. Germline CDR1 MNHEY, CDR2 SMNVEV (reference sequence). The CDR3 nucleotides are TGTGCCAGCAGTTCAAGCGCGTCCCCTTACTCTGGAAACACCATATATTTT. The encoded protein is CASSSSASPYSGNTIYF.

The genes are TRBV11-1 and TRBJ2-7, with D uncertain. Germline V CDR1 and CDR2: SGHAT, FQDESV (reference sequence). Trimming shortened V by 4 bases and J by 7 bases, and 17 bases separated the two germline ends. This CDR3 is 14 amino acids long. CDR3 sequence: CASSSFRAGSEQYF. The CDR3 bases are TGTGCCAGCAGCTCATTCCGGGCAGGCTCTGAGCAGTACTTC.

This chain connects TRBV4-2 to TRBJ2-7; 9 bases match TRBD2. The junction had 15 bases not matched to a gene; V was cut back by 0 bases and J by 9 bases. Germline CDR1 reads LGHNA; CDR2 reads YNFKEQ. This CDR3 is built from 17 residues. The CDR3 DNA follows: TGTGCCAGCAGCCAAGATCTGCGGAGCGGGGGGCTCCGGGGGCAGTACTTC. As protein: CASSQDLRSGGLRGQYF.

V usage is TRBV19 and J usage is TRBJ2-7; D is unresolved. V lost 9 bases, J lost 6 bases, and 18 bases lay in between. The germline V gene encodes CDR1 LNHDA and CDR2 SQIVND (reference sequence). The CDR3 extends over 13 amino acids. The CDR3 spells CASLHRGTGEQYF. The CDR3, as DNA: TGTGCCAGCCTACACCGAGGAACGGGCGAGCAGTACTTC.

CDR3 sequence: CASRSSPGVEQYF. CDR3 bases: TGTGCCAGCAGGTCTAGCCCCGGAGTCGAGCAGTACTTC. The J gene is TRBJ2-7, the V gene TRBV11-2; maybe TRBD2 (5 bases). Trimming pared 6 bases from V and 6 bases from J, leaving 15 bases between. Germline CDR1 is SGHAT and CDR2 is FQNNGV. The CDR3 totals 13 residues.

The chain recombines TRBV29-1 with TRBJ1-5, with D possibly TRBD1 on 5 matching bases. Trimming cost V 5 bases and J 4 bases, with 12 bases left between them. In germline, CDR1 is SQVTM, CDR2 ANQGSEA. The CDR3 runs to 13 residues. CDR3 residues: CSVRQSINQPQHF. DNA of the CDR3: TGCAGCGTTCGACAGTCCATTAATCAGCCCCAGCATTTT.

The chain couples TRBV6-4 to TRBJ2-1; D remains unclear. With 6 bases removed from V and 7 bases from J, the gap between germline ends came to 13 bases. Germline V gene lookup returns CDR1 MRHNA and CDR2 SNTAGT. This CDR3 is 13 amino acids long. The CDR3 loop is CASSLNSVNEQFF. The CDR3 coding sequence is TGTGCCAGCAGCCTTAACAGCGTTAATGAGCAGTTCTTC.

The V gene is TRBV11-2, the J gene TRBJ2-7; D could derive from TRBD1 or TRBD2 (5 bases each). Germline CDR1 reads SGHAT; CDR2 reads FQNNGV. This CDR3 contains 16 residues. The germline V and J ends were trimmed by 2 bases and 0 bases, with 14 bases remaining between them. CDR3 protein: CASSLSVGTASYEQYF. For the CDR3, the DNA is TGTGCCAGCAGCTTAAGTGTGGGGACGGCCTCCTACGAGCAGTACTTC.

This chain links TRBV5-1 with TRBJ2-3; D ambiguous. From germline, CDR1 is SGHRS and CDR2 YFSETQ. The V end lost 6 bases, the J end lost 0 bases, and 8 bases lay between the germline ends. The CDR3 is 13 residues long. The CDR3 is CASNIFSTDTQYF. The CDR3 DNA is TGCGCCAGCAACATCTTTAGCACAGATACGCAGTATTTT.

V gene TRBV25-1 combines with J gene TRBJ1-5; possibly TRBD1 for D (6 bases). V was trimmed by 4 bases and J by 6 bases, leaving 16 bases between them. Germline CDR1 reads MGHDK; CDR2 reads SYGVNS. The CDR3 loop spans 15 amino acids. In DNA form, the CDR3 reads TGTGCCAGCAGTGCCAGCGAGTGGGGGCTTCAGCCCCAGCATTTT. As protein: CASSASEWGLQPQHF.

V usage is TRBV19 and J usage is TRBJ2-1; D possibly corresponds to TRBD2 (5 bases). The CDR3 totals 18 residues. V was cut by 5 bases and J by 0 bases, with 20 bases left in between. Germline V gives CDR1 LNHDA, CDR2 SQIVND (reference sequence). CDR3: CASSPAMITRSSYNEQFF. The CDR3 DNA sequence: TGTGCCAGTAGTCCGGCAATGATAACTAGGAGCTCCTACAATGAGCAGTTCTTC.

This chain joins TRBV4-2 and TRBJ1-2; 7 nucleotides line up with TRBD1. V dropped 7 bases and J dropped 0; count of bases not matched to a gene: 14. The CDR3 is 17 amino acids. The germline gives CDR1 LGHNA, CDR2 YNFKEQ. The CDR3: CASTKLTETGANYGYTF. CDR3 bases: TGTGCCAGCACTAAGTTGACCGAAACAGGGGCTAACTATGGCTACACCTTC.

The CDR3 reads CASSLSKGAYEQYF. As DNA, the CDR3 is TGTGCCAGCAGTTTATCGAAGGGGGCCTACGAGCAGTACTTC. This chain connects TRBV27 to TRBJ2-7, with TRBD1 as a possible D gene (6 bases). The CDR3 spans 14 residues. Trimming removed 0 bases at V and 2 bases at J, with 8 bases between. Germline lookup yields CDR1 MNHEY and CDR2 SMNVEV (reference sequence).

The chain carries TRBV9 and TRBJ2-7; possible D gene TRBD1, 5 bases. The CDR3 is made up of 14 amino acids. The V and J ends lost 1 base and 3 bases respectively, with 11 bases between them. CDR1 and CDR2 (germline): SGDLS, YYNGEE. CDR3 region: CASSVIPDSYEQYF. The DNA of the CDR3 is TGTGCCAGCAGCGTAATCCCCGACAGCTACGAGCAGTACTTC.

In DNA, the CDR3 is TGTGCCAGCAGACGACTCGGGCTAGAATACGAGCAGTACTTC. Translating gives CASRRLGLEYEQYF. The chain combines TRBV7-2 with TRBJ2-5; D is ambiguous. The J call may be wrong; the DNA end is better matched by TRBJ2-7. The germline V gene encodes CDR1 SGHTA and CDR2 FQGNSA. The CDR3 length is 14 residues.

The J gene is TRBJ1-1, the V gene TRBV29-1; TRBD1 might be the D (6 bases). The V and J ends lost 6 bases and 8 bases respectively, with 13 bases between them. The CDR3 is 11 residues long. The germline gives CDR1 SQVTM, CDR2 ANQGSEA. CDR3 sequence (DNA): TGCAGCGTACGACCGGGGGCCGAAGCTTTCTTT. Encoded protein: CSVRPGAEAFF.

CDR3 DNA: TGCGCCAGCAGCTTGTCGGCAACGAACACCGGGGAGCTGTTTTTT. This codes for CASSLSATNTGELFF. V and J are TRBV5-1 and TRBJ2-2; D not certain. The CDR3 sequence is 15 residues long. The V and J ends lost 1 base and 0 bases respectively, with 7 bases between them. The germline CDR1 and CDR2 sequences are SGHRS and YFSETQ.

The chain is built from TRBV5-6 and TRBJ1-1; D gene unclear. V lost 4 bases to trimming and J lost 1 base, with 11 bases between them. Germline V gene data show CDR1 as SGHDT and CDR2 as YYEEEE. The CDR3 has 14 residues. The CDR3 reads CASSVPGKNTEAFF. CDR3 DNA sequence: TGTGCCAGCAGCGTTCCTGGTAAGAACACTGAAGCTTTCTTT.

This chain joins TRBV10-3 and TRBJ2-5, with D perhaps TRBD1 (5 bases). The CDR3 covers 13 residues. Trimming took off 11 bases at V and 0 bases at J, with 13 bases between the two ends. CDR1 and CDR2 (germline): ENHRY, SYGVKD. CDR3 sequence: CASAGQDQETQYF. CDR3 DNA: TGTGCCTCAGCTGGACAAGACCAAGAGACCCAGTACTTC.

The chain couples TRBV7-9 to TRBJ1-1, with D possibly being TRBD1 (6 bases). The CDR3 is 14 amino acids. V lost 3 bases to trimming and J lost 5 bases, with 13 bases between them. Germline values: CDR1 SEHNR, CDR2 FQNEAQ (reference sequence). CDR3: CASSLEVGGTEAFF. The CDR3 nucleotides read TGTGCCAGCAGCTTGGAGGTAGGGGGGACTGAAGCTTTCTTT.

V and J are TRBV10-3 and TRBJ2-7; no firm D call. V was trimmed by 6 bases and J by 3 bases, leaving 6 bases between them. The CDR3 is 11 amino acids. The germline V gene has CDR1 ENHRY and CDR2 SYGVKD. DNA for the CDR3: TGTGCCATCAGCAACGTCTACGAGCAGTACTTC. Its translation: CAISNVYEQYF.

The chain combines TRBV5-6 with TRBJ2-7; D may be TRBD2 (6 bases). Germline V lookup: CDR1 SGHDT, CDR2 YYEEEE. Trimming took 5 bases from V and 3 from J, leaving 15 bases between them. This CDR3 has 14 residues. The CDR3 sequence: CASSLFSSDYEQYF. The DNA for the CDR3 is TGTGCCAGCAGTTTGTTCTCTAGCGACTACGAGCAGTACTTC.

The gene calls are TRBV4-1 and TRBJ2-1; TRBD2 aligns across 10 bases. The junction had 19 bases not matched to a gene; V was cut back by 4 bases and J by 4 bases. The CDR3 is made up of 20 amino acids. Germline lookup yields CDR1 MGHRA and CDR2 YSYEKL. As DNA, the CDR3 is TGCGCCAGCAGCCTTCAGGTTCCACTAGCGGGATTCGATAGGTACAATGAGCAGTTCTTC. It specifies CASSLQVPLAGFDRYNEQFF.

Concerning this clone itself: The junction departs from germline at one end; a sequencing error may be responsible. V and J are TRBV29-1 and TRBJ2-2, with TRBD2 matching over 7 bases. In germline, CDR1 is SQVTM, CDR2 ANQGSEA. This CDR3 has 17 amino acids. For the CDR3, the DNA is TGCAGCGTTGAAGATCTAGGCAGCGGGATTGTTCCCGGAGAGCTGTTTTTT. Its protein product is CSVEDLGSGIVPGELFF.

The rearrangement uses TRBV7-2 and TRBJ1-5, with 7 nucleotides matching TRBD1. The CDR3 extends over 15 amino acids. Trimming at V came to 2 bases and at J to 3 bases, leaving 4 bases not matched to a gene. Looked up from germline, CDR1 is SGHTA and CDR2 is FQGNSA. The CDR3 sequence is CASSLSRGVNQPQHF. The CDR3 nucleotides read TGTGCCAGCAGCTTAAGCAGGGGGGTCAATCAGCCCCAGCATTTT.